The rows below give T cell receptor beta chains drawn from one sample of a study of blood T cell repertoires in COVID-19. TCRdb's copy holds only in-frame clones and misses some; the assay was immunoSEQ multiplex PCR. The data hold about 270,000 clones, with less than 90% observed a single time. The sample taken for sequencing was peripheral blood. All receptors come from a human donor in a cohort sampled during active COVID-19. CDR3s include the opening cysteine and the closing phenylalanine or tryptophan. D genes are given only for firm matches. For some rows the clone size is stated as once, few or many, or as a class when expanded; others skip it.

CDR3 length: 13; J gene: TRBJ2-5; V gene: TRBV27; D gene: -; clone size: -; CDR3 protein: CASSLGGGETQYF; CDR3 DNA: TGTGCCAGCAGTCTTGGAGGTGGTGAGACCCAGTACTTC
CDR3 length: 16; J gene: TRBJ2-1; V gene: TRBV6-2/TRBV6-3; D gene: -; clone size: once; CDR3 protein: CASSYFDRVSYNEQFF; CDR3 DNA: TGTGCCAGCAGTTATTTTGACAGAGTCTCCTACAATGAGCAGTTCTTC
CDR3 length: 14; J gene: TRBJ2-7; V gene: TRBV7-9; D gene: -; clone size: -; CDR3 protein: CASSLSRNSGEQYF; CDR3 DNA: TGTGCCAGCAGCCTTAGTAGGAATTCGGGAGAGCAGTACTTC
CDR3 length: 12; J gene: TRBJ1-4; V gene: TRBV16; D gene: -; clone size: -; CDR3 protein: CASSPLRSALFF; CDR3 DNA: TGTGCCAGCAGTCCATTACGGAGCGCACTGTTTTTT
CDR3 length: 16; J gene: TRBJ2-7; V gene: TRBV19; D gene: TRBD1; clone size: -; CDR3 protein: CASSAGQGAGGGEQYF; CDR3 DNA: TGTGCCAGTAGTGCGGGACAGGGCGCAGGGGGCGGCGAGCAGTACTTC
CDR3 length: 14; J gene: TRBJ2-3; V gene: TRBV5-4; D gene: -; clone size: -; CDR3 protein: CASSLRERTDTQYF; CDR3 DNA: TGTGCCAGCAGCTTGAGGGAGCGCACAGATACGCAGTATTTT
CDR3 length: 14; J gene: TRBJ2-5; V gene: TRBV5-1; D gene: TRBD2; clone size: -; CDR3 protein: CASSYSGGQETQYF; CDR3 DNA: TGCGCCAGCAGCTATAGCGGGGGGCAAGAGACCCAGTACTTC
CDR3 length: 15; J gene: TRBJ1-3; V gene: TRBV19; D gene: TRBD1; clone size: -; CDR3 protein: CASSVQGVAGNTIYF; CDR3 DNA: TGTGCCAGTAGTGTACAGGGGGTGGCTGGAAACACCATATATTTT
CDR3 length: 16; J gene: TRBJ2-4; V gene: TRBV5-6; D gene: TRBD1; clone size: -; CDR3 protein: CASSINRGAAKNIQYF; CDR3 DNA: TGTGCCAGCAGCATTAACAGGGGGGCGGCCAAAAACATTCAGTACTTC
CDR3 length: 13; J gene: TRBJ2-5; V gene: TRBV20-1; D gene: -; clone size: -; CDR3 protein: CSASPRSGETQYF; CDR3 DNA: TGCAGTGCTAGTCCCCGGAGTGGGGAGACCCAGTACTTC
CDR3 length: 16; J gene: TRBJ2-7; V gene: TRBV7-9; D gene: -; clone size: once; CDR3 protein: CASSLDETGIFYEQYF; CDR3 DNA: TGTGCCAGCAGCTTAGATGAGACAGGAATTTTCTACGAGCAGTACTTC
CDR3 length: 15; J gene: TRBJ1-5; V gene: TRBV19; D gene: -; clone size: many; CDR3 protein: CASSPQKTGNQPQHF; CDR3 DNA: TGTGCCAGTAGTCCTCAAAAAACAGGGAATCAGCCCCAGCATTTT
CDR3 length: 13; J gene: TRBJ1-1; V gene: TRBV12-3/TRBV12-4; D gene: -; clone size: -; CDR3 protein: CASSSQVSTEAFF; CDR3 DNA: TGTGCCAGCAGTTCACAGGTGAGCACTGAAGCTTTCTTT
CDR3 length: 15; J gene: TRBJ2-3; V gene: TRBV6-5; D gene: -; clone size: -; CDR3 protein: CASSRTGLRTDTQYF; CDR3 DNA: TGTGCCAGCAGCCGAACGGGACTTAGGACAGATACGCAGTATTTT
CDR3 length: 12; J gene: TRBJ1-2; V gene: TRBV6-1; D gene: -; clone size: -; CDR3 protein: CASSEVVYGYTF; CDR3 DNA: TGTGCCAGCAGTGAAGTCGTATATGGCTACACCTTC
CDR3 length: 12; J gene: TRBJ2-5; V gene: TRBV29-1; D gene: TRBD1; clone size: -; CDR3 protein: CSSRKGQGTQYF; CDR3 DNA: TGCAGCTCCCGGAAGGGACAGGGGACCCAGTACTTC
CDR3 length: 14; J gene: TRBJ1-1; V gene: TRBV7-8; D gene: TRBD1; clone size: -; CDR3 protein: CASSLGDRGTEAFF; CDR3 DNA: TGTGCCAGCAGCTTAGGTGACAGGGGGACTGAAGCTTTCTTT
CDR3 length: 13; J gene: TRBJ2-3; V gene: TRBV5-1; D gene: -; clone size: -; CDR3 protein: CASSSARADTQYF; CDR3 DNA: TGCGCCAGCAGCTCAGCGCGGGCAGATACGCAGTATTTT
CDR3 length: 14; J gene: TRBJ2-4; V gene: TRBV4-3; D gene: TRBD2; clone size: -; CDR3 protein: CASSQDRGGDIQYF; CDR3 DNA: TGCGCCAGCAGCCAAGATCGGGGGGGGGACATTCAGTACTTC
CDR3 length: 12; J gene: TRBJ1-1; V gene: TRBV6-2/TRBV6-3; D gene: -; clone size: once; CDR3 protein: CASSYEGIEAFF; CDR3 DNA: TGTGCCAGCAGTTATGAGGGCATAGAAGCTTTCTTT
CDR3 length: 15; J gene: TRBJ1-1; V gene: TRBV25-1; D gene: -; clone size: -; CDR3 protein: CASMPTRLENTEAFF; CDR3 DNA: TGTGCCAGCATGCCCACTAGGTTGGAGAACACTGAAGCTTTCTTT
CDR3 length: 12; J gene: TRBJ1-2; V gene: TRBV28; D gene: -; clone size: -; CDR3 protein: CASSGRNYGYTF; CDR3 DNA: TGTGCCAGCAGTGGCAGGAACTATGGCTACACCTTC
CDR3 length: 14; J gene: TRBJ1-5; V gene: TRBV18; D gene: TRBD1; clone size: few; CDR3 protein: CASSGGQGYQPQHF; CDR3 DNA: TGTGCCAGCTCAGGTGGACAGGGCTATCAGCCCCAGCATTTT
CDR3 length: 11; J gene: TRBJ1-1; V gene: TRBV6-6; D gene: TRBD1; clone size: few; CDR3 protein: CASSTTGAAFF; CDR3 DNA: TGTGCCAGCAGTACTACAGGGGCCGCTTTCTTT
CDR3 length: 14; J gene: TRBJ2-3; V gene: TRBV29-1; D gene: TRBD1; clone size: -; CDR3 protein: CSVEGQGIGDTQYF; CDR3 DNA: TGCAGCGTTGAGGGACAGGGAATAGGAGATACGCAGTATTTT
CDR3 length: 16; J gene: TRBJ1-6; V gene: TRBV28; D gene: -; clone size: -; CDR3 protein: CASSRRGAGFRSPLHF; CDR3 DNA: TGTGCCAGCAGCCGGCGGGGGGCCGGTTTCCGGTCACCCCTCCACTTT
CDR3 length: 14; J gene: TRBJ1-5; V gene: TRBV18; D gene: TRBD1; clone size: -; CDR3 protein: CASSLLDRNQPQHF; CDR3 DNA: TGTGCCAGCTCACTACTGGACAGGAATCAGCCCCAGCATTTT
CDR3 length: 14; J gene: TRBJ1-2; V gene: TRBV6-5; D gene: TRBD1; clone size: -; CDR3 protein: CASRDRDPIYGYTF; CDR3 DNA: TGTGCCAGCAGAGACAGGGATCCCATCTATGGCTACACCTTC
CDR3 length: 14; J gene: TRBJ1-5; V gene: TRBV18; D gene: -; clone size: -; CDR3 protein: CASSRLDSNQPQHF; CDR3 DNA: TGTGCCAGCTCACGACTGGATAGCAATCAGCCCCAGCATTTT
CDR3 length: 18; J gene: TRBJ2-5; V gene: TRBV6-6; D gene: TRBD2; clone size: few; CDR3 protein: CASSHTPGTSGRKETQYF; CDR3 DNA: TGTGCCAGCAGTCACACCCCCGGGACTAGCGGGAGAAAAGAGACCCAGTACTTC
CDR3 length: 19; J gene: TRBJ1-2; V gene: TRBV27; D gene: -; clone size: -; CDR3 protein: CASSLDWPNSDTTSYGYTF; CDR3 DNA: TGTGCCAGCAGTTTGGATTGGCCAAATTCGGACACCACCTCATATGGCTACACCTTC
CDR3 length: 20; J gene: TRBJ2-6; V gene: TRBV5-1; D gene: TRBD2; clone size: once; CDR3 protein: CASRHTSGSVLGAGANVLTF; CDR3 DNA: TGCGCCAGCAGGCATACTAGCGGGAGCGTCCTAGGGGCTGGGGCCAACGTCCTGACTTTC
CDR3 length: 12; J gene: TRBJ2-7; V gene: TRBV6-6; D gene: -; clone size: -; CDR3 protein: CASSRAASEGYF; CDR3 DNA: TGTGCCAGCAGTCGAGCCGCTTCCGAGGGATACTTC
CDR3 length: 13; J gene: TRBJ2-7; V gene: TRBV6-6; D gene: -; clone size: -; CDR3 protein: CASSYLQAVEQYF; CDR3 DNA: TGTGCCAGCAGTTATCTGCAGGCTGTGGAGCAGTACTTC
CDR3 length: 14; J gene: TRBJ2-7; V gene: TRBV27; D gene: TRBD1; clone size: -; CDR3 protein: CASSLLDRGIEQYF; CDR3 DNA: TGTGCCAGCAGTTTATTGGACAGGGGAATCGAGCAGTACTTC
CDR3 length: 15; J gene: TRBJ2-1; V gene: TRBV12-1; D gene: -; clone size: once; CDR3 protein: CASNIRDSRYNEQFF; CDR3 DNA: TGTGCCAGCAACATCCGGGACTCGAGATACAATGAGCAGTTCTTC
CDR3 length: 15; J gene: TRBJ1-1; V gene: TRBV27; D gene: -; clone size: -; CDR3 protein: CASSLSVRAGTEAFF; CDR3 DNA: TGTGCCAGCAGTTTATCCGTAAGGGCGGGCACTGAAGCTTTCTTT
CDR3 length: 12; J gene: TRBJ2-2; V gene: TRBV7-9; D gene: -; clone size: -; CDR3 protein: CASSTDTGELFF; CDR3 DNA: TGTGCCAGCAGCACAGACACCGGGGAGCTGTTTTTT
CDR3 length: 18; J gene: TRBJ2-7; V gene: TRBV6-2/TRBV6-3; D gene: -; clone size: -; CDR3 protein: CASSYSTKYGLISYEQYF; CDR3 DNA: TGTGCCAGCAGTTACTCGACGAAGTATGGACTTATCTCCTACGAGCAGTACTTC
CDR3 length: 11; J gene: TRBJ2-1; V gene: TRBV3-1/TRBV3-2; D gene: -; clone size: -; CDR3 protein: CASSGRGEQFF; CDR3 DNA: TGTGCCAGCAGCGGCCGGGGTGAGCAGTTCTTC
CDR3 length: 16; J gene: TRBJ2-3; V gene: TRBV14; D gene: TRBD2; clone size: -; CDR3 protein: CASSPGLAELLDTQYF; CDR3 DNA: TGTGCCAGCAGCCCGGGACTAGCGGAATTATTAGATACGCAGTATTTT
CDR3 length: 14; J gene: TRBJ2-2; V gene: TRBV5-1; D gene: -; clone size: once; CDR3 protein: CASSLVAGAGELFF; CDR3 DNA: TGCGCCAGCAGCTTGGTGGCAGGGGCCGGGGAGCTGTTTTTT